This T cell receptor (beta chain) was obtained from a study of breast tumors, draining lymph nodes, adjacent tissues. Findings and limits, study-wide: Findings are consistent with lymph node origin and intratumoral expansion of most tumor T cells. Tumor T cell lymph node origin was a supported hypothesis, not proven. Luminal-like breast cancer showed significantly greater tumor-nontumor repertoire similarity than basal-like breast cancer did. Compared with lymph nodes, tumors were less diverse; compared with nontumor tissue, more.

Samples came from axillary lymph nodes draining the breast cancer. CDR3 length: 14 residues. Germline-derived CDR1 and CDR2 are MGHDK and SYGVNS. TCRdb re-called the multiplex PCR reads with MiXCR, one entry per CDR3 protein. The table has under 250,000 distinct CDR3 sequences, 32% seen once; the top ten hold 1.4%. As regards this clonotype: Antigen: not known. One end of the junction is discordant with germline, which a read error may explain.

The chain employs TRBV25-1 and TRBJ1-4; TRBD1 agrees at 8 bases. This clonotype originated in a female donor with breast cancer. Some clones in this sample may be carry-over from other donors' samples. The sample taken for sequencing was axillary lymph node tissue. The CDR3 is CAGSPDRGVERLFF. The DNA for the CDR3 is TGTGCCGGCAGTCCTGACAGGGGTGTTGAAAGACTGTTTTTT. Variable domain in full (rest from reference TRBV25-1 and TRBJ1-4): EADIYQTPRYLVIGTGKKITLECSQTMGHDKMYWYQQDPGMELHLIHYSYGVNSTEKGDLSSESTVSRIRTEHFPLTLESARPSHTSQYLCAGSPDRGVERLFFGSGTQLSVL.